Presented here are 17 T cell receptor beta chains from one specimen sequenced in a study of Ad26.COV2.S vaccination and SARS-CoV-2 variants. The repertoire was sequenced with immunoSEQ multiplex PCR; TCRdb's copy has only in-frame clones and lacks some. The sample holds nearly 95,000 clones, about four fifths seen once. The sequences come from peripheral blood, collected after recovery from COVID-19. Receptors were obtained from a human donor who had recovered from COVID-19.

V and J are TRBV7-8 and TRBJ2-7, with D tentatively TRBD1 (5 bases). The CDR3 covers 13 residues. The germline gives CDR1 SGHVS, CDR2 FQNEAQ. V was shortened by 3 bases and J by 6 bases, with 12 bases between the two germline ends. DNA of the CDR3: TGTGCCAGCAGCTTTCATAGAAGGGGCGAGCAGTACTTC. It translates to CASSFHRRGEQYF.

The CDR3, as DNA: TGTGCCAGCAGCATGCTGGGACTGGGACCACAGGGTGAGCAGTTCTTC. Translated, it gives CASSMLGLGPQGEQFF. The chain links TRBV7-6 to TRBJ2-1, with D perhaps matching TRBD1 or TRBD2 (6 bases each). The CDR3 is made up of 16 amino acids. V was cut by 5 bases and J by 9 bases, with 23 bases left in between. Germline CDR1 SGHVS, CDR2 FNYEAQ. The complete variable domain, with remaining parts taken from reference TRBV7-6 and TRBJ2-1, reads GAGVSQSPRYKVTKRGQDVALRCDPISGHVSLYWYRQALGQGPEFLTYFNYEAQQDKSGLPNDRFSAERPEGSISTLTIQRTEQRDSAMYRCASSMLGLGPQGEQFFGPGTRLTVL.

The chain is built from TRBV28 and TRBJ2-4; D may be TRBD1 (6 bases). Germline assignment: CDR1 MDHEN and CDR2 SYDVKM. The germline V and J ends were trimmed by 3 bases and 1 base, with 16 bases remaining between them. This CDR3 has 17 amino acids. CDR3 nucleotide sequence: TGTGCCAGCAGTTTTCCCTCCGGGACAAAGGCCAAAAACATTCAGTACTTC. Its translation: CASSFPSGTKAKNIQYF.

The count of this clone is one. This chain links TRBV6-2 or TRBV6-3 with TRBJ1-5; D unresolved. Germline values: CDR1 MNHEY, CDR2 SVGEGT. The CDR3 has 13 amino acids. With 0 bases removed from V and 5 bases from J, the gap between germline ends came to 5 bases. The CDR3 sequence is CASSYSVDQPQHF. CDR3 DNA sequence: TGTGCCAGCAGTTACTCTGTCGATCAGCCCCAGCATTTT.

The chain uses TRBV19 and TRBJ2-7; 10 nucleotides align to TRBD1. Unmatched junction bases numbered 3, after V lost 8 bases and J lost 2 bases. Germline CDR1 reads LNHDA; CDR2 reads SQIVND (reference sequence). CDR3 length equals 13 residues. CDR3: CASRGTGAYEQYF. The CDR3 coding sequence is TGTGCCAGTCGCGGGACAGGGGCCTACGAGCAGTACTTC.

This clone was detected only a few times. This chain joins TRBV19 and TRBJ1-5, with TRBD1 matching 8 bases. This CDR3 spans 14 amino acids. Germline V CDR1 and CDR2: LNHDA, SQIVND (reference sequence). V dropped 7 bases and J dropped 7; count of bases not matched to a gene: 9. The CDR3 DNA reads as TGTGCCAGTACTTCGACAGGGGCAAACCAGCCCCAGCATTTT. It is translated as CASTSTGANQPQHF.

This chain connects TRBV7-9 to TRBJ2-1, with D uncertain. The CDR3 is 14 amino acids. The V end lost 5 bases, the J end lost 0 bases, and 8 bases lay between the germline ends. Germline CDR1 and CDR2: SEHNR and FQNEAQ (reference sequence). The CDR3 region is CASSPSSSYNEQFF. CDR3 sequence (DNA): TGTGCCAGCAGCCCCAGTAGCTCCTACAATGAGCAGTTCTTC.

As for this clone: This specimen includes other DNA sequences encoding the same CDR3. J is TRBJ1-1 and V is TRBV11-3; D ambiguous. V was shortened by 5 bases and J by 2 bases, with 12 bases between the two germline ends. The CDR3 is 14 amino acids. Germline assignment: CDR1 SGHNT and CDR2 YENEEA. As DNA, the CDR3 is TGTGCCAGCAGCCTCTTGACGGTAAACACTGAAGCTTTCTTT. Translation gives CASSLLTVNTEAFF.

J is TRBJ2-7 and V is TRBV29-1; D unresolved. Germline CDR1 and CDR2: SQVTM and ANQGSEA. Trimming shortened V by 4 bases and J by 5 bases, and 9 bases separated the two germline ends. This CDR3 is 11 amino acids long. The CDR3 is CSVVSGNEQYF. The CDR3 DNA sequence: TGCAGCGTTGTGAGTGGAAACGAGCAGTACTTC.

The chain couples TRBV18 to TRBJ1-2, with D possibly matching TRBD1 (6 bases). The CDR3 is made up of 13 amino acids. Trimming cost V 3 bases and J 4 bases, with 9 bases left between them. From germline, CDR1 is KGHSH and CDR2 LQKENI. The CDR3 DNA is TGTGCCAGCTCACCGGACAGCCTCTATGGCTACACCTTC. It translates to CASSPDSLYGYTF.

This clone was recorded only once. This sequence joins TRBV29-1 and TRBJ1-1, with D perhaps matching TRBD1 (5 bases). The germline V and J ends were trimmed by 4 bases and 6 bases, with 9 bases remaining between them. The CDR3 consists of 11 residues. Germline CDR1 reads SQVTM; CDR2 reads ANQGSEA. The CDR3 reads CSVASRAEAFF. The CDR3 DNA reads TGCAGCGTTGCTTCCAGGGCTGAAGCTTTCTTT. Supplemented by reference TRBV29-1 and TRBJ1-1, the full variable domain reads SAVISQKPSRDICQRGTSLTIQCQVDSQVTMMFWYRQQPGQSLTLIATANQGSEATYESGFVIDKFPISRPNLTFSTLTVSNMSPEDSSIYLCSVASRAEAFFGQGTRLTVV.

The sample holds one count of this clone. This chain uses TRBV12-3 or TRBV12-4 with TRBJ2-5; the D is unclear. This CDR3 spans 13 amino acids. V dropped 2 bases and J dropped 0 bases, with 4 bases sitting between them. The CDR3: CASSLNYQETQYF. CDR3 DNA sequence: TGTGCCAGCAGTTTAAACTACCAAGAGACCCAGTACTTC.

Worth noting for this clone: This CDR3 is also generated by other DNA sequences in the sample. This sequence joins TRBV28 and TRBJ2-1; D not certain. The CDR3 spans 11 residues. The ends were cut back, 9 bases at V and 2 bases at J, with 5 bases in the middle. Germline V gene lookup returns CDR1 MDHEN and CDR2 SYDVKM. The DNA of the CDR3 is TGTGCCAGTACTACCTACAATGAGCAGTTCTTC. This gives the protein CASTTYNEQFF. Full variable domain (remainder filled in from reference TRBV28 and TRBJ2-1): DVKVTQSSRYLVKRTGEKVFLECVQDMDHENMFWYRQDPGLGLRLIYFSYDVKMKEKGDIPEGYSVSREKKERFSLILESASTNQTSMYLCASTTYNEQFFGPGTRLTVL.

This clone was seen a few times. This CDR3 is CASSVSTGGRNSPLHF. As DNA, the CDR3 is TGTGCCAGCAGTGTCTCGACAGGGGGCAGGAATTCACCCCTCCACTTT. The chain couples TRBV6-1 to TRBJ1-6, with 10 bases lining up with TRBD1. CDR1 and CDR2 from the germline V gene are MNHNS and SASEGT. The CDR3 length is 16 residues. Trimming took 4 bases from V and 7 from J; bases not matched to a gene: 7.

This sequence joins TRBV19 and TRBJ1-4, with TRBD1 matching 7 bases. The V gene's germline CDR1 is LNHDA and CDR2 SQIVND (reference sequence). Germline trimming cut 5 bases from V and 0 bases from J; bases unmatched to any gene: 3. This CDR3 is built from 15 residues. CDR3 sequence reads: CASSGQGATNEKLFF. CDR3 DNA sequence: TGTGCCAGTAGTGGGCAGGGGGCAACTAATGAAAAACTGTTTTTT.

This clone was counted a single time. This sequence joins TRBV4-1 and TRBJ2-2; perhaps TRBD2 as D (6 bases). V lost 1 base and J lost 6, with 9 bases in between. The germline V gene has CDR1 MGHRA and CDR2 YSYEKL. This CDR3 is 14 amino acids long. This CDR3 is CASSQGASAGELFF. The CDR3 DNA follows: TGCGCCAGCAGCCAAGGAGCTAGCGCCGGGGAGCTGTTTTTT.

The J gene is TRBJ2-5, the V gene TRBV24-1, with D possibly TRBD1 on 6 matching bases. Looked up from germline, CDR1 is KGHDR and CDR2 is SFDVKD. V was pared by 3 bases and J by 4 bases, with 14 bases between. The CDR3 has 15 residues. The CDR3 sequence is CATSDVQGRGETQYF. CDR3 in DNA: TGTGCCACCAGTGATGTACAGGGAAGAGGAGAGACCCAGTACTTC.